The rows below give T cell receptor beta chains drawn from one sample of a study of radiotherapy plus CTLA-4 blockade in lung cancer. This table comes from immunoSEQ multiplex PCR, and its TCRdb copy is limited to in-frame clones, with some not included. The sample includes about 45,000 clones, roughly 60% of them seen just once. Sample: peripheral blood, taken from a patient treated with radiotherapy plus ipilimumab. Receptors originate from a human donor with non-small cell lung cancer who had a partial response to radiotherapy plus ipilimumab. Each CDR3 is given with its conserved first and last residue. The D gene is left open where the match is weak. Expanded clones get a size class; other rows say once, few or many, or leave the size out.

>-|-|TRBJ1-4|14|TRBV6-6
TGTGCCAGCAGGGTCACGGTGGCAGGTGGAAAACTGTTTTTT
CASRVTVAGGKLFF
>-|-|TRBJ1-1|14|TRBV7-9
TGTGCCAGCAGCCAGACGGGGGGCCGGGATTGGGCTTTCTTT
CASSQTGGRDWAFF
>-|TRBD1|TRBJ2-3|13|TRBV30
TGTGCCTGGGGGACAGGGGGATGGGATACGCAGTATTTT
CAWGTGGWDTQYF
>-|-|TRBJ2-1|13|TRBV5-1
TGCGCCAGCAGCTTACAGGGTATCAATGAGCAGTTCTTC
CASSLQGINEQFF
>few|TRBD1|TRBJ1-4|16|TRBV6-1
TGTGCCAGCAGTGAACGGGACAGGGGGCCGAATGAAAAACTGTTTTTT
CASSERDRGPNEKLFF
>-|TRBD1|TRBJ1-6|16|TRBV5-4
TGTGCCAGCAGGCCCGGACAGGGGGATCTCAATTCACCCCTCCACTTT
CASRPGQGDLNSPLHF
>few|-|TRBJ2-1|14|TRBV11-1
TGTGCCAGCAGCTTCCGGGGAAACCACAATGAGCAGTTCTTC
CASSFRGNHNEQFF
>few|-|TRBJ2-7|13|TRBV10-3
TGTGCCATCAGTGACCGGGGCTCCTACGAGCAGTACTTC
CAISDRGSYEQYF
>-|TRBD2|TRBJ2-1|15|TRBV18
TGTGCCAGCTCACCAGCGGGAGGACACTACAATGAGCAGTTCTTC
CASSPAGGHYNEQFF
>-|-|TRBJ2-3|16|TRBV13
TGTGCCAGCAGCTTAGCTACGGGCGGGGTGGCAGATACGCAGTATTTT
CASSLATGGVADTQYF
>-|TRBD1|TRBJ1-1|15|TRBV5-1
TGCGCCAGCAGCTTGGGGGACAGTTCGAACACTGAAGCTTTCTTT
CASSLGDSSNTEAFF
>-|TRBD1|TRBJ1-5|13|TRBV6-5
TGTGCCAGCAGTCCTGACAGGGAACAGCCCCAGCATTTT
CASSPDREQPQHF
>-|-|TRBJ1-2|12|TRBV19
TGTGCCAGTAGTACCACGACAGTTGGCTACACCTTC
CASSTTTVGYTF
>-|-|TRBJ2-5|14|TRBV9
TGTGCCAGCAGTATGGGACTCTCCCCGGAGACCCAGTACTTC
CASSMGLSPETQYF
>few|TRBD2|TRBJ2-7|17|TRBV7-9
TGTGCCAGCAGTTACTCTCCGACTAGCGGGGGGGTGTACGAGCAGTACTTC
CASSYSPTSGGVYEQYF
>-|-|TRBJ1-1|15|TRBV5-8
TGTGCCAGCAGCTTGGGGGGCCGCGAAGATACTGAAGCTTTCTTT
CASSLGGREDTEAFF
>-|TRBD1|TRBJ1-2|14|TRBV5-8
TGTGCCAGCAGCAAGACAGGGGTACCCTATGGCTACACCTTC
CASSKTGVPYGYTF
>-|-|TRBJ2-1|13|TRBV5-1
TGCGTTTCTAATGCGGATACTAACAATGAGCAGTTCTTC
CVSNADTNNEQFF
>-|-|TRBJ2-5|12|TRBV6-1
TGTGCCAGCAGTGAAAGGAGGTTGGAGCAGTACTTC
CASSERRLEQYF
>-|-|TRBJ2-5|13|TRBV7-3
TGTGCCAGCAGTCTCCAGGGGCGGGAGACCCAGTACTTC
CASSLQGRETQYF
>few|-|TRBJ1-3|12|TRBV7-9
TGTGCCAGCAACGGAGGCGGTGACACCATATATTTT
CASNGGGDTIYF
>few|TRBD1|TRBJ1-5|15|TRBV6-1
TGTGCCAGCAGTCTTGACAGGGGTAGCAATCAGCCCCAGCATTTT
CASSLDRGSNQPQHF
>-|-|TRBJ2-5|13|TRBV10-1
TGCGCCAGCAGTCGTACAGCTCAAGAGACCCAGTACTTC
CASSRTAQETQYF
>few|TRBD1|TRBJ2-7|13|TRBV10-3
TGTGCCATGTCCGGGACAGAACTTACCGAGCAGTACTTC
CAMSGTELTEQYF
>-|TRBD2|TRBJ2-3|13|TRBV7-3
TGTGCCAGCAGCTTCCGGGGGGCAGATACGCAGTATTTT
CASSFRGADTQYF
>-|TRBD1|TRBJ1-1|18|TRBV6-7
TGTGCCAGCGGAAGGGTTCACAGGGGAGCCCTTGAAAACACTGAAGCTTTCTTT
CASGRVHRGALENTEAFF
>-|-|TRBJ1-2|13|TRBV19
TGTGCCAGTAGTATGTTCAGTTATTATGGCTACACCTTC
CASSMFSYYGYTF
>-|-|TRBJ2-7|13|TRBV14
TGTGCCAGCAGCCAAGACGGTGTCTACGAGCAGTACTTC
CASSQDGVYEQYF
>few|-|TRBJ1-6|14|TRBV7-2
TGTGCCAGCAGCTTCCCCAGATCTAATTCACCCCTCCACTTT
CASSFPRSNSPLHF
>-|-|TRBJ1-2|13|TRBV9
TGTGCCAGCAGCGTAGGACAGACCGATGGCTACACCTTC
CASSVGQTDGYTF
>-|-|TRBJ2-2|12|TRBV4-2
TGTGCCGCCCGGGGGAACACCGGGGAGCTGTTTTTT
CAARGNTGELFF
>-|TRBD2|TRBJ2-1|15|TRBV9
TGTGCCAGCAGCGTCCTAGCGGGGGGATACAATGAGCAGTTCTTC
CASSVLAGGYNEQFF
>few|TRBD1|TRBJ1-5|13|TRBV2
TGTGCCGGACGGGGACAGTCGAATCAGCCCCAGCATTTT
CAGRGQSNQPQHF
>few|-|TRBJ2-1|12|TRBV5-4
TGTGCCAGCAGCCTCAGAAACAATGAGCAGTTCTTC
CASSLRNNEQFF
>-|-|TRBJ2-2|15|TRBV9
TGTGCCAGCAGCGCCGACTCCCAGAACACCGGGGAGCTGTTTTTT
CASSADSQNTGELFF
>-|-|TRBJ2-5|15|TRBV29-1
TGCAGCGTTGAAGATCCAACGGGAGCGAGGGAGACCCAGTACTTC
CSVEDPTGARETQYF
>many|-|TRBJ2-5|14|TRBV9
TGTGCCAGCAGCACCGGGGACTCGGGGGAGACCCAGTACTTC
CASSTGDSGETQYF
>few|-|TRBJ2-3|13|TRBV28
TGTGCCAGCAGTTTAAAAAGCCCCCATACGCAGTATTTT
CASSLKSPHTQYF
>-|TRBD1|TRBJ2-1|17|TRBV5-8
TGTGCCAGCAGCTTGGCCAAAGGGGGCCTCCACTACAATGAGCAGTTCTTC
CASSLAKGGLHYNEQFF
>once|-|TRBJ2-1|12|TRBV10-2
TGCGCCAGCAGTGATCCGGCGGCCAAGCAGTTCTTC
CASSDPAAKQFF
>few|-|TRBJ1-1|13|TRBV5-1
TGCGCCAGCAGCTTGGCAGGATACACTGAAGCTTTCTTT
CASSLAGYTEAFF